This T cell receptor beta chain was sequenced during a study of T cell responses to AZD1222 COVID-19 vaccine. Trimming removed 6 bases from V and 2 bases from J, with 14 bases in between. The germline V gene encodes CDR1 MNHEY and CDR2 SVGAGI. The CDR3 spans 15 residues. Method: immunoSEQ multiplex PCR; TCRdb's copy keeps in-frame clones and lacks some. The sample lists tens of thousands of clones, 87% seen once, with about 24% in the top ten. The clonotype originates from an adult in good health. This chain connects TRBV6-5 to TRBJ2-1; D ambiguous. The sequencing used peripheral blood, collected on day 0 of AZD1222 vaccination. For the CDR3, the DNA is TGTGCCAGCAGCCCCACGGGTGCCGCCTACAATGAGCAGTTCTTC. It yields the protein CASSPTGAAYNEQFF.